This TCR beta chain was identified during a study of T cell responses to AZD1222 COVID-19 vaccine. On this clone itself: Antigen specificity is unknown.

Findings and limits, study-wide: Only five to seven individuals given AZD1222 were seropositive at baseline. Possibly, clonal diversity was underestimated; donors were largely white British and included more females. After the peak T cell response, and only then, were repertoires sampled. Reports say nearly half of spike-specific TCRs go after unmutated variant regions.

The assay was immunoSEQ multiplex PCR, and TCRdb's table has in-frame clones only and misses some. The sample yields some 80,000 clones, around 88% seen once. Sample: peripheral blood, taken on day 0 of AZD1222 vaccination. The source is an adult in good health.

The CDR3 region is CASSSHRGDYNEQFF. The CDR3 DNA reads as TGTGCCAGCAGTTCGCACCGCGGGGACTACAATGAGCAGTTCTTC. V and J are TRBV6-2 or TRBV6-3 and TRBJ2-1, with D perhaps TRBD2 (6 bases). Germline CDR1 reads MNHEY; CDR2 reads SVGEGT. The CDR3 consists of 15 residues. Trimming removed 4 bases at V and 3 bases at J, with 13 bases between.